The present TCR beta chain was sequenced within a study of T cells in Graves' hyperthyroidism and ophthalmopathy. Study-wide points: In blood, most of the thyroid clonotypes expanded above 0.001 were also present. Using 13 V-J features, a model discriminated ophthalmopathy from stable hyperthyroidism.

This clonotype occurred many times. Its antigen is as yet unknown. Germline V gene lookup returns CDR1 SGHRS and CDR2 YFSETQ. V lost 7 bases to trimming and J lost 5 bases, with 13 bases between them. This CDR3 is built from 13 residues. PBMCs stemmed from approximately 9.1 ml fresh peripheral blood. Using RNA transcripts as the source, TCR beta CDR3 regions were amplified. With the HTBI primer set, the TCR CDR3 went through a first round of RT-PCR. In TCRdb, the multiplex PCR reads were re-called with MiXCR into one record per CDR3 protein. This sample yields approximately 270,000 distinct CDR3 sequences, of which about 15% are seen a single time; about an eighth belongs to the top ten.

The chain recombines TRBV5-1 with TRBJ2-1, with no clear D. Material: blood. The source of this sequence is a woman between 35 and 50 years old with Graves' hyperthyroidism that later progressed to Graves' ophthalmopathy. CDR3 sequence (DNA): TGCGCCAGCTGCGAAGACTGGGACAATGAGCAGTTCTTC. Protein sequence: CASCEDWDNEQFF.